Given below is one TCR beta chain in context. Its target is unknown. Generated by immunoSEQ multiplex PCR, the TCRdb table keeps only in-frame clones and is missing some. In the table there are around 50,000 clones, approximately 86% of which are singletons. The germline gives CDR1 ENHRY, CDR2 SYGVKD. The CDR3 is 16 residues long. V lost 2 bases and J lost 3; bases outside the gene matches: 8. The source of the sample is a study of T cells in localized non-small cell lung cancer. Whole-study results and caveats: Peak T cell clonality was found in uninvolved adjacent lung, exceeding tumor. Heterogeneity remains possible, as sequencing covered one tumor region only. In the blood, greater T cell density corresponded to longer overall survival.

The source is a female donor with stage II lung adenocarcinoma. Here the sequenced sample was PBMCs, taken before any cancer treatment. The chain employs TRBV10-3 and TRBJ1-1; TRBD1 aligns across 8 bases. CDR3 nucleotide sequence: TGTGCCATCAGTGAGGCCTACGACAGGGGAGACACTGAAGCTTTCTTT. It translates to CAISEAYDRGDTEAFF.